This is a list of T cell receptor beta chains from one sample in a study of T cells in Graves' hyperthyroidism and ophthalmopathy. TCRdb re-analysed the multiplex PCR reads in MiXCR, keeping a single row per CDR3 protein. The repertoire holds more than 500,000 distinct CDR3 sequences, with 16% as singletons. Sequencing used blood. The receptors here all came from a woman aged 30 to 39 with Graves' ophthalmopathy. Both conserved end residues are part of each CDR3. A D gene is named only where the DNA matches it firmly. The size field is filled for only some rows; it gives once, few, many or a size class.

d_gene | j_gene | abundance | v_gene | CDR3aa | CDR3nt
NA | TRBJ1-2 | NA | TRBV7-9 | CASSLVGGYGYTF | TGTGCCAGCAGCTTAGTTGGGGGTTATGGCTACACCTTC
TRBD2 | TRBJ2-7 | NA | TRBV4-3 | CASSLHFSGTTYEQYF | TGCGCCAGCTCTCTCCACTTTAGCGGGACTACCTACGAGCAGTACTTC
TRBD1 | TRBJ2-7 | few | TRBV5-1 | CASSQPTGDEQYF | TGCGCCAGCAGCCAACCGACAGGGGACGAGCAGTACTTC
TRBD1 | TRBJ2-3 | many | TRBV28 | CASSSRTGEGDTQYF | TGTGCCAGCAGTTCTCGGACAGGGGAAGGAGATACGCAGTATTTT
NA | TRBJ1-2 | NA | TRBV9 | CASSVGEGSYGYTF | TGTGCCAGCAGCGTAGGAGAGGGATCCTATGGCTACACCTTC
TRBD2 | TRBJ2-2 | many | TRBV12-3/TRBV12-4 | CASSFLAATGELFF | TGTGCCAGCAGTTTTCTAGCGGCCACCGGGGAGCTGTTTTTT
NA | TRBJ1-4 | NA | TRBV4-3 | CASSQGRGRTNEKLFF | TGCGCCAGCAGCCAAGGCAGGGGCCGTACTAATGAAAAACTGTTTTTT
TRBD1 | TRBJ1-1 | many | TRBV6-2/TRBV6-3 | CASSYHGQGKNAEAFF | TGTGCCAGCAGTTACCACGGACAGGGTAAAAACGCTGAAGCTTTCTTT
NA | TRBJ2-3 | many | TRBV12-3/TRBV12-4 | CASSLVSTDTQYF | TGTGCCAGCAGTTTGGTCTCCACAGATACGCAGTATTTT
NA | TRBJ2-3 | many | TRBV3-1 | CASSQESGLTTDTQYF | TGTGCCAGCAGCCAAGAGTCCGGACTCACCACAGATACGCAGTATTTT
TRBD2 | TRBJ2-3 | NA | TRBV5-4 | CASSLYGLAGGTDTQYF | TGTGCCAGCAGCTTGTACGGACTAGCGGGAGGGACAGATACGCAGTATTTT
TRBD1 | TRBJ2-1 | NA | TRBV6-5 | CASTVTGAASYNEQFF | TGTGCCAGCACTGTGACAGGGGCGGCCTCCTACAATGAGCAGTTCTTC
NA | TRBJ2-1 | NA | TRBV24-1 | CATSDTRDEQFF | TGTGCCACCAGTGACACTAGGGATGAGCAGTTCTTC
TRBD1 | TRBJ2-7 | NA | TRBV28 | CASSSGTEKIYEQYF | TGTGCCAGCAGCTCTGGGACAGAGAAGATCTACGAGCAGTACTTC
NA | TRBJ2-2 | many | TRBV9 | CASSVVAGELFF | TGTGCCAGCAGCGTAGTCGCCGGGGAGCTGTTTTTT
NA | TRBJ1-5 | few | TRBV20-1 | CSASPQAHLVSNQPQHF | TGCAGTGCTAGCCCTCAGGCTCACCTTGTGAGCAATCAGCCCCAGCATTTT
TRBD1 | TRBJ1-6 | few | TRBV5-1 | CASSLDRGRWALHF | TGCGCCAGCAGCTTGGACAGGGGGCGTTGGGCCCTCCACTTT
NA | TRBJ1-1 | many | TRBV29-1 | CSVTRGPNTEAFF | TGCAGCGTCACCAGGGGTCCTAACACTGAAGCTTTCTTT
NA | TRBJ2-1 | many | TRBV20-1 | CSATGLSSYNEQFF | TGCAGTGCTACAGGGTTAAGCTCCTACAATGAGCAGTTCTTC
TRBD1 | TRBJ1-2 | NA | TRBV27 | CASSRSGTGIYGYTF | TGTGCCAGCAGCCGATCCGGGACAGGGATCTATGGCTACACCTTC
NA | TRBJ2-7 | many | TRBV27 | CASKYSGTASYEQYF | TGTGCCAGCAAATATTCCGGGACTGCATCCTACGAGCAGTACTTC
TRBD1 | TRBJ2-3 | many | TRBV2 | CASSEAGVLQGMTDTQYF | TGTGCCAGCAGTGAAGCGGGGGTCCTACAGGGGATGACAGATACGCAGTATTTT
NA | TRBJ1-5 | NA | TRBV4-2 | CASSVGTNGNQPQHF | TGTGCCAGCAGCGTGGGGACCAATGGCAATCAGCCCCAGCATTTT
NA | TRBJ1-5 | many | TRBV20-1 | CSARDTPGINQPQHF | TGCAGTGCTAGAGATACCCCAGGGATCAATCAGCCCCAGCATTTT
NA | TRBJ2-2 | NA | TRBV14 | CASSQVAGGIGELFF | TGTGCCAGCAGCCAAGTCGCTGGGGGGATCGGGGAGCTGTTTTTT
TRBD2 | TRBJ2-1 | many | TRBV6-2/TRBV6-3 | CASSYLGGPGEQFF | TGTGCCAGCAGTTATCTGGGAGGGCCTGGTGAGCAGTTCTTC
TRBD1 | TRBJ2-7 | many | TRBV29-1 | CSVEGGTGSFSTGYEQYF | TGCAGCGTTGAAGGAGGGACAGGGTCCTTCAGTACCGGCTACGAGCAGTACTTC
TRBD1 | TRBJ1-5 | many | TRBV6-1 | CAITRGQGFQPQHF | TGTGCCATAACGAGGGGGCAGGGGTTCCAGCCCCAGCATTTT
TRBD2 | TRBJ2-5 | NA | TRBV6-2/TRBV6-3 | CATRGGHLQETQYF | TGTGCCACCCGGGGGGGACACCTACAAGAGACCCAGTACTTC
NA | TRBJ2-1 | many | TRBV5-1 | CASSFLAATYNEQFF | TGTGCCAGCAGTTTTTTAGCGGCAACCTACAATGAGCAGTTCTTC
TRBD1 | TRBJ1-1 | many | TRBV28 | CASRLNKGASNTEAFF | TGTGCCAGCAGACTTAATAAGGGGGCTTCGAACACTGAAGCTTTCTTT
NA | TRBJ2-5 | many | TRBV28 | CASSAHPEFRWETQYF | TGTGCCAGCAGTGCCCACCCGGAGTTTCGATGGGAGACCCAGTACTTC
NA | TRBJ1-2 | many | TRBV25-1 | CASSASGYTF | TGTGCCAGCAGTGCTTCTGGCTACACCTTC
NA | TRBJ1-1 | few | TRBV19 | CASSMSYGNTEAFF | TGTGCCAGTAGTATGAGTTACGGGAACACTGAAGCTTTCTTT
NA | TRBJ2-7 | many | TRBV28 | CASSLPRFPYEQYF | TGTGCCAGCAGTTTACCCCGATTCCCCTACGAGCAGTACTTC
NA | TRBJ1-2 | few | TRBV5-1 | CASSSSRGDGYTF | TGCGCCAGCAGCTCATCTCGGGGGGATGGCTACACCTTC
TRBD2 | TRBJ2-1 | NA | TRBV19 | CASSLAGPPNEQFF | TGTGCCAGTAGTCTAGCGGGCCCCCCCAATGAGCAGTTCTTC
NA | TRBJ1-1 | few | TRBV10-3 | CAIGRRTEAFF | TGTGCCATCGGGAGAAGGACTGAAGCTTTCTTT
TRBD1 | TRBJ2-3 | NA | TRBV11-3 | CASSQGTGGPKGTQYF | TGTGCCAGCAGCCAAGGGACAGGGGGTCCAAAGGGTACGCAGTATTTT
NA | TRBJ1-1 | NA | TRBV7-3 | CASSLTTGSTEAFF | TGTGCCAGCAGCTTAACTACAGGGAGCACTGAAGCTTTCTTT
NA | TRBJ2-5 | many | TRBV2 | CASRRGAQETQYF | TGTGCCAGCAGGCGCGGCGCCCAAGAGACCCAGTACTTC
NA | TRBJ2-5 | many | TRBV2 | CASSETRGKQETQYF | TGTGCCAGCAGTGAGACCCGGGGTAAACAAGAGACCCAGTACTTC
NA | TRBJ1-5 | few | TRBV10-2 | CASSESPTGSNQPQHF | TGCGCCAGCAGTGAGTCACCCACAGGGAGCAATCAGCCCCAGCATTTT
NA | TRBJ2-5 | few | TRBV18 | CASSPTGLVDTSNF | TGTGCCAGCTCTCCCACCGGACTGGTAGATACTTCGAACTTC
TRBD1 | TRBJ1-2 | few | TRBV9 | CASSGRTGTSYGYTF | TGTGCCAGCAGCGGGAGGACAGGGACGAGCTATGGCTACACCTTC
TRBD2 | TRBJ2-3 | many | TRBV25-1 | CASSESGLAGSTDTQYF | TGTGCCAGCAGTGAATCCGGACTAGCGGGGTCCACAGATACGCAGTATTTT
NA | TRBJ2-1 | NA | TRBV28 | CAITGSYNEQFF | TGTGCCATCACAGGGAGCTACAATGAGCAGTTCTTC
NA | TRBJ2-5 | NA | TRBV6-5 | CASSYTGTEGTQYF | TGTGCCAGCAGCTATACAGGGACCGAGGGGACCCAGTACTTC
NA | TRBJ1-1 | many | TRBV28 | CASSLGPGANTEAFF | TGTGCCAGCAGTTTAGGCCCGGGGGCGAACACTGAAGCTTTCTTT
TRBD2 | TRBJ2-1 | once | TRBV19 | CASSILRGRAYYEQFF | TGTGCCAGTAGTATTCTACGCGGGAGGGCCTATTATGAGCAGTTCTTC
TRBD1 | TRBJ1-2 | many | TRBV7-2 | CASSLFGQGNGYTF | TGTGCCAGCAGCTTATTCGGACAGGGAAATGGCTACACCTTC
TRBD1 | TRBJ1-1 | few | TRBV28 | CASSGQGASAFF | TGTGCCAGCAGCGGACAGGGGGCCTCAGCTTTCTTT
NA | TRBJ2-7 | many | TRBV7-2 | CASSFPGTYEQYF | TGTGCCAGCAGCTTCCCCGGGACCTACGAGCAGTACTTC
TRBD2 | TRBJ2-1 | few | TRBV27 | CASSLLAGGPKDNEQFF | TGTGCCAGCAGTTTATTAGCGGGAGGGCCCAAAGACAATGAGCAGTTCTTC
NA | TRBJ1-2 | many | TRBV2 | CASSVGLAGYTF | TGTGCCAGCAGTGTTGGGCTGGCTGGCTACACCTTC
NA | TRBJ2-1 | NA | TRBV18 | CASSPLGWGEPLNEQFF | TGTGCCAGCTCACCATTAGGGTGGGGGGAGCCCCTCAATGAGCAGTTCTTC
NA | TRBJ1-5 | NA | TRBV5-6 | CASSLASYQPQHF | TGTGCCAGCAGCTTGGCCAGCTATCAGCCCCAGCATTTT
NA | TRBJ2-3 | many | TRBV20-1 | CSARPTSDTQYF | TGCAGTGCTAGGCCGACTTCAGATACGCAGTATTTT
TRBD1 | TRBJ2-5 | many | TRBV18 | CASSGTVEETQYF | TGTGCCAGCTCCGGGACAGTTGAAGAGACCCAGTACTTC